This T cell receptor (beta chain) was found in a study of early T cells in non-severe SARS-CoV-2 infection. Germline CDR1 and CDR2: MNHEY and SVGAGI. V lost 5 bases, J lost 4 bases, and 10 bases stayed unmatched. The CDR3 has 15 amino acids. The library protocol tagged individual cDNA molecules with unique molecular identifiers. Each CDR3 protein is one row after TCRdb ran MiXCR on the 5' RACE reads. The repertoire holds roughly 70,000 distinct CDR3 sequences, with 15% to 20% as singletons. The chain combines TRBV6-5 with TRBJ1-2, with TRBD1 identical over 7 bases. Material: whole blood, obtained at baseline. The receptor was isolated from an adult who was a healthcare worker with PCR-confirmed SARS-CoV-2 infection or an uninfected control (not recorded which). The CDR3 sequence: CASSKPRQGGYGYTF. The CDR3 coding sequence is TGTGCCAGCAGTAAACCCAGACAGGGTGGCTATGGCTACACCTTC.